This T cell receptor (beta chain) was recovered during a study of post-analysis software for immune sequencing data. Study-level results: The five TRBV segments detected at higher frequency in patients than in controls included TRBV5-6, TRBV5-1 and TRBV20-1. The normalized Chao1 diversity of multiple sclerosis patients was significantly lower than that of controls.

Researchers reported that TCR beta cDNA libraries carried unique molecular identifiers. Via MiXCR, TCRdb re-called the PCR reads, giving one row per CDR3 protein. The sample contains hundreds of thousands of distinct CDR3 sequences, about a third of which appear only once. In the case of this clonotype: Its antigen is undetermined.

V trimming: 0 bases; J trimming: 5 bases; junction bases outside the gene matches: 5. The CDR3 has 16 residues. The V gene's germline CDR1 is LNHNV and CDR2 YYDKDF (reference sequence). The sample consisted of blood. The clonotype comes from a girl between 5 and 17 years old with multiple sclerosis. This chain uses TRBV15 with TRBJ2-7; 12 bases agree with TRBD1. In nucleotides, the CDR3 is TGTGCCACCAGCAGAGATCCGGGGACAGGGGGCCACGAGCAGTACTTC. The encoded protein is CATSRDPGTGGHEQYF.